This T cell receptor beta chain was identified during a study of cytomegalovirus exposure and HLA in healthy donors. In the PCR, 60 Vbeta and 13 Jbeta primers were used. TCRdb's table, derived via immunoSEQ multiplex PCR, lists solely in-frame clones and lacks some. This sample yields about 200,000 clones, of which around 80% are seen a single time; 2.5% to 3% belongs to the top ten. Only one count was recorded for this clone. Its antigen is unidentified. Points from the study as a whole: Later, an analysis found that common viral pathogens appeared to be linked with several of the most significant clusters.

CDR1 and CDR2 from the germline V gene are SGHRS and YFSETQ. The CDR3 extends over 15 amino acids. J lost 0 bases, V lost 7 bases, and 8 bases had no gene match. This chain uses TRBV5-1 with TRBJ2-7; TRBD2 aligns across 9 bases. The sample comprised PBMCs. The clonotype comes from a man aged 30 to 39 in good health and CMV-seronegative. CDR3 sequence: CASALFSGGSYEQYF. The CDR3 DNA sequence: TGCGCCAGCGCTCTTTTTAGCGGGGGCTCCTACGAGCAGTACTTC.